Shown below are 20 T cell receptor beta chains from a single sample sequenced in a study of blood T cell repertoires in COVID-19. Clones were sequenced by immunoSEQ multiplex PCR, and TCRdb holds only the in-frame ones, with some missing. The sample records 350,000 to 400,000 clones, 70% to 90% being singletons. The sequenced material came from PBMCs or T cells enriched from blood (not recorded which). The source is a woman in her 30s with acute COVID-19.

The chain carries TRBV6-4 and TRBJ2-1, with 9 positions matching TRBD1. The CDR3 consists of 15 residues. The V gene's germline CDR1 is MRHNA and CDR2 SNTAGT. J gave up 3 bases and V 0 bases, and 0 bases lay outside the gene matches. Here the CDR3 reads CASSDSTGGYNEQFF. CDR3 DNA: TGTGCCAGCAGTGACTCGACAGGGGGCTACAATGAGCAGTTCTTC.

The gene calls are TRBV6-2 or TRBV6-3 and TRBJ2-5, with TRBD1 matching 11 bases. The germline gives CDR1 MNHEY, CDR2 SVGEGT. V gave up 6 bases and J gave up 4 bases; unmatched junction bases: 10. There are 16 residues in the CDR3. The CDR3 spells CASSRGQGAFIETQYF. CDR3 nucleotides: TGTGCCAGCAGCCGTGGACAGGGGGCGTTTATAGAGACCCAGTACTTC.

This clone was seen a single time. The chain has TRBV2 and TRBJ1-1, with 8 bases lining up with TRBD1. The CDR3 has 13 residues. Per germline, CDR1 SNHLY and CDR2 FYNNEI. V trimming: 9 bases; J trimming: 6 bases; junction bases outside the gene matches: 9. The CDR3 is CARALDRAAEAFF. DNA of the CDR3: TGTGCCAGAGCGTTGGACAGGGCCGCTGAAGCTTTCTTT.

The CDR3 here is CATNQGSNQPQHF. The CDR3 DNA follows: TGTGCCACCAACCAGGGTAGCAATCAGCCCCAGCATTTT. V gene TRBV15 combines with J gene TRBJ1-5; D may be TRBD1 (5 bases). The CDR3 has 13 amino acids. Germline V gene sequence: CDR1 LNHNV, CDR2 YYDKDF (reference sequence). Trimming took off 7 bases at V and 0 bases at J, with 7 bases between the two ends.

On this clone itself: The sample contains more than one DNA sequence encoding this CDR3. This rearrangement joins TRBV18 to TRBJ2-3, with TRBD2 matching 13 bases. The CDR3 loop spans 15 amino acids. The germline V gene encodes CDR1 KGHSH and CDR2 LQKENI. V trimming: 6 bases; J trimming: 4 bases; junction bases outside the gene matches: 4. The CDR3 region has the DNA TGTGCCAGCTCTCCTGGACTAGCGGGGGCAGATACGCAGTATTTT. The encoded protein is CASSPGLAGADTQYF. Filled out from reference TRBV18 and TRBJ2-3, the complete variable domain reads NAGVMQNPRHLVRRRGQEARLRCSPMKGHSHVYWYRQLPEEGLKFMVYLQKENIIDESGMPKERFSAEFPKEGPSILRIQQVVRGDSAAYFCASSPGLAGADTQYFGPGTRLTVL.

This chain connects TRBV3-1 (or the pseudogene TRBV3-2) to TRBJ1-2, with D maybe TRBD1 (6 bases). Germline CDR1 is LGHDT and CDR2 is YNNKEL (reference sequence). Trimming took off 5 bases at V and 4 bases at J, with 20 bases between the two ends. This CDR3 comprises 16 residues. The CDR3 sequence is CASSADLGGHRYGYTF. The CDR3 DNA follows: TGTGCCAGCAGCGCCGATCTAGGGGGACACCGCTATGGCTACACCTTC.

V and J are TRBV18 and TRBJ1-1; 7 bases fit TRBD1. V lost 6 bases, J lost 1 base, and 5 bases stayed unmatched. CDR1 is KGHSH and CDR2 is LQKENI in the germline V gene. The CDR3 totals 14 residues. The CDR3 protein is CASSRDRGNTEAFF. The CDR3 coding sequence is TGTGCCAGCTCCCGGGACAGAGGGAACACTGAAGCTTTCTTT.

The chain employs TRBV6-5 and TRBJ1-1; no definite D call. Trimming cost V 4 bases and J 8 bases, with 23 bases left between them. There are 16 residues in the CDR3. Looked up from germline, CDR1 is MNHEY and CDR2 is SVGAGI. The CDR3 is CASSSYPAVEVSEAFF. The CDR3 DNA follows: TGTGCCAGCAGTTCCTACCCCGCCGTGGAGGTTTCGGAAGCTTTCTTT.

J is TRBJ2-5 and V is TRBV29-1, with a tentative D call TRBD2 (6 bases). V lost 3 bases and J 1 base, leaving 12 bases between the germline ends. The CDR3 runs 14 residues. CDR1 and CDR2 (germline): SQVTM, ANQGSEA. The CDR3 here is CSVDISGVQETQYF. Here the CDR3 DNA reads TGCAGCGTTGATATTTCGGGGGTCCAAGAGACCCAGTACTTC.

The chain links TRBV12-2 to TRBJ2-5; the DNA was not used to check the table's D call, TRBD2. TRBV12-2 is a pseudogene. This CDR3 is 17 amino acids long. The CDR3 sequence: CASRLVLAGGTKETQYF. The CDR3 coding sequence is TGTGCAAGTCGCTTAGTTTTGGCGGGGGGGACTAAAGAGACCCAGTACTTC.

The chain links TRBV27 to TRBJ1-5, with 7 bases aligning to TRBD1. CDR3 length: 12 residues. From germline, CDR1 is MNHEY and CDR2 SMNVEV (reference sequence). V dropped 8 bases and J dropped 4; count of bases not matched to a gene: 2. The CDR3, as DNA: TGTGCCAGCCGGACAGGTAATCAGCCCCAGCATTTT. Translation gives CASRTGNQPQHF.

The chain employs TRBV6-5 and TRBJ2-7; 8 positions agree with TRBD2. From germline, CDR1 is MNHEY and CDR2 SVGAGI. V shed 7 bases, J shed 0 bases, and the junction held 5 bases outside the gene matches. This CDR3 contains 14 residues. The CDR3 coding sequence is TGTGCCAGCAATAGGGCGGGGGGCTCCTACGAGCAGTACTTC. Translated: CASNRAGGSYEQYF.

The rearrangement links TRBV12-3 or TRBV12-4 to TRBJ1-5, with no clear D. Trimming left V 3 bases short and J 6 bases short, with 6 bases between. CDR3 size: 12 residues. DNA for the CDR3: TGTGCCAGCAGTTTTCTCCGTCAGCCCCAGCATTTT. It yields the protein CASSFLRQPQHF.

The chain combines TRBV7-9 with TRBJ2-3; TRBD2 matches at 7 bases. Germline assignment: CDR1 SEHNR and CDR2 FQNEAQ (reference sequence). The CDR3 runs 16 residues. After removal of 5 bases from V and 3 bases from J, the junction contained 11 bases not matched to a gene. CDR3: CASSPRRGYGTDTQYF. As DNA, the CDR3 is TGTGCCAGCAGCCCCCGGCGGGGGTACGGGACAGATACGCAGTATTTT.

The chain uses TRBV6-5 and TRBJ1-4; no definite D call. There are 14 residues in the CDR3. V lost 0 bases and J lost 8, with 10 bases in between. The germline CDR1 and CDR2 sequences are MNHEY and SVGAGI. Here the CDR3 reads CASSYSPRREKLFF. DNA of the CDR3: TGTGCCAGCAGTTACTCCCCCCGGAGGGAAAAACTGTTTTTT.

This clone appeared a single time. The CDR3 here is CASSQGGGGVSTGELFF. Written as DNA, the CDR3 is TGTGCCAGCAGCCAGGGCGGCGGGGGGGTAAGCACCGGGGAGCTGTTTTTT. This sequence joins TRBV3-1 (or the pseudogene TRBV3-2) and TRBJ2-2, with 9 nucleotides matching TRBD2. With V trimmed by 3 bases and J by 4 bases, 9 bases remained unmatched. Germline CDR1 reads LGHDT; CDR2 reads YNNKEL (reference sequence). The CDR3 loop spans 17 amino acids.

The V gene is TRBV9, the J gene TRBJ2-3, with D perhaps matching TRBD2 (6 bases). CDR1 is SGDLS, CDR2 YYNGEE, per germline. The CDR3 extends over 15 amino acids. V lost 1 base and J lost 1, with 10 bases in between. CDR3 nucleotides: TGTGCCAGCAGCGTATCAGGCGGGGGCACAGATACGCAGTATTTT. It codes for CASSVSGGGTDTQYF. The whole variable domain, remainder taken from reference TRBV9 and TRBJ2-3, is DSGVTQTPKHLITATGQRVTLRCSPRSGDLSVYWYQQSLDQGLQFLIQYYNGEERAKGNILERFSAQQFPDLHSELNLSSLELGDSALYFCASSVSGGGTDTQYFGPGTRLTVL.

This chain uses TRBV3-1 (or the pseudogene TRBV3-2) with TRBJ1-4, with a possible D match to TRBD1 (5 bases). CDR3 length equals 16 residues. Trimming left V 6 bases short and J 4 bases short, with 18 bases between. The V gene's germline CDR1 is LGHDT and CDR2 YNNKEL (reference sequence). The DNA of the CDR3 is TGTGCCAGCAGACGGAGGAGGGGAGGGGATAATGAAAAACTGTTTTTT. Protein sequence: CASRRRRGGDNEKLFF.

The table lists this clone with a count of one. The rearrangement links TRBV25-1 to TRBJ2-2; a weak D match, TRBD2 (6 bases). Trimming stripped 3 bases from V and 2 bases from J, with 13 bases between. This CDR3 comprises 16 residues. Per the germline V gene, CDR1 is MGHDK and CDR2 is SYGVNS. The chain's CDR3 is CASSDAGTRNTGELFF. CDR3 bases: TGTGCCAGCAGTGACGCCGGGACTCGAAACACCGGGGAGCTGTTTTTT.

This sequence joins TRBV24-1 and TRBJ1-5; D possibly corresponds to TRBD1 (6 bases). The CDR3 contains 16 residues. CDR1 is KGHDR and CDR2 is SFDVKD in the germline V gene. V lost 3 bases, J lost 9 bases, and 20 bases lay in between. DNA for the CDR3: TGTGCCACCAGTGATACTCAACAGGGTTTGGCGTCGCCCCAGCATTTT. Encoded protein: CATSDTQQGLASPQHF.